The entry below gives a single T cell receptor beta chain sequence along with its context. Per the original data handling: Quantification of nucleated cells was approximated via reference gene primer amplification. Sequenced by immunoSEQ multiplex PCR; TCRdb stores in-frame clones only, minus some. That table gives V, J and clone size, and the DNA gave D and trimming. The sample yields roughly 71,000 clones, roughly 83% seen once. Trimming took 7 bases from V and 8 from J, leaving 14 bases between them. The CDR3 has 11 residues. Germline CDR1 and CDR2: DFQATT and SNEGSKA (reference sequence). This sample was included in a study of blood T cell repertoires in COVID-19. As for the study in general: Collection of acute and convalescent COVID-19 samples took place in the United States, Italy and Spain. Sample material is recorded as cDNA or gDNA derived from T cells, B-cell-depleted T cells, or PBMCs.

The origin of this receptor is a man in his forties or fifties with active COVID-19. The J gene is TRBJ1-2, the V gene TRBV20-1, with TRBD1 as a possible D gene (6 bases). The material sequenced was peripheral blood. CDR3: CSVRPGAGYTF. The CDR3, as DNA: TGCAGTGTCAGACCAGGGGCCGGCTACACCTTC.